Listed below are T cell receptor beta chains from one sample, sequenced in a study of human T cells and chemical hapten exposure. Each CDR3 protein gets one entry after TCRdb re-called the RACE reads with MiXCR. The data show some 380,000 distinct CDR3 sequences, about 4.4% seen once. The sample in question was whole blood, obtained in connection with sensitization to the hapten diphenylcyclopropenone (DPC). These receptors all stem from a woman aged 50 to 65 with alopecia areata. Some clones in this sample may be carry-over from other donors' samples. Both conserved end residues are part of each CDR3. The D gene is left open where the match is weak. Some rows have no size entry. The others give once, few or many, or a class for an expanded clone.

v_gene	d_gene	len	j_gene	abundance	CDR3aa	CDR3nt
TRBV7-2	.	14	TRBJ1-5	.	CASSFDTDNQPQHF	TGTGCCAGCAGCTTCGACACGGACAATCAGCCCCAGCATTTT
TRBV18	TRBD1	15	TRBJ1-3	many	CASSIGQGSGNTIYF	TGTGCCAGCTCAATCGGACAGGGGTCTGGAAACACCATATATTTT
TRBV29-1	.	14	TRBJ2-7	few	CSVDSVGAPYEQYF	TGCAGCGTTGACAGCGTGGGGGCCCCCTACGAGCAGTACTTC
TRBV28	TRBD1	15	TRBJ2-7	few	CASSPLRDRDDEQYF	TGTGCCAGCAGTCCCCTCCGGGACAGGGACGACGAGCAGTACTTC
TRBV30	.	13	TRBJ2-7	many	CAWSRGPDYEQYF	TGTGCCTGGAGTAGGGGCCCTGACTACGAGCAGTACTTC
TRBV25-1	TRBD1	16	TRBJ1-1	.	CASSEVTRGPHTEAFF	TGTGCCAGCAGTGAAGTTACCAGGGGGCCGCACACTGAAGCTTTCTTT
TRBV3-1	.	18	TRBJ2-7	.	CASSQGPGPNPPYYEQYF	TGTGCCAGCAGCCAAGGACCGGGGCCGAACCCACCCTACTACGAGCAGTACTTC
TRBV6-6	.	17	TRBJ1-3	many	CASSFRVGAISGNTIYF	TGTGCCAGCAGTTTCCGAGTGGGGGCCATCTCTGGAAACACCATATATTTT
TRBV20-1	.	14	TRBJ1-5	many	CSARQGNSNQPQHF	TGCAGTGCTAGGCAGGGGAATAGCAATCAGCCCCAGCATTTT
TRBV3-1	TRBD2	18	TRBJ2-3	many	CASSREGASGNPTDTQYF	TGTGCCAGCAGTCGCGAAGGGGCTAGCGGTAATCCCACAGATACGCAGTATTTT
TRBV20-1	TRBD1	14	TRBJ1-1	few	CSARDVTGKTEAFF	TGCAGTGCTAGAGATGTGACAGGGAAAACTGAAGCTTTCTTT
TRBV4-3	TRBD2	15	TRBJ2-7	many	CASSQAPSGSGEQYF	TGCGCCAGCAGCCAAGCCCCTAGCGGGAGCGGCGAGCAGTACTTC
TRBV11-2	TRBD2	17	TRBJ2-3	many	CASSATLLAGGTDTQYF	TGTGCCAGCAGCGCTACCCTACTAGCGGGGGGTACAGATACGCAGTATTTT
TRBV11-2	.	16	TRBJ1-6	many	CASSLEAGSGDSPLHF	TGTGCCAGCAGCTTAGAGGCGGGGTCTGGGGATTCACCCCTCCACTTT
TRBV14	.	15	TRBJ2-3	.	CASSPRQGFTDTQYF	TGTGCCAGCAGCCCCAGACAAGGATTCACAGATACGCAGTATTTT
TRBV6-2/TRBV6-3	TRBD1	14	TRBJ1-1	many	CATRTGPGGTEAFF	TGTGCCACCCGGACAGGCCCGGGCGGCACTGAAGCTTTCTTT
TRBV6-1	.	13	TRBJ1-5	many	CASSIHRNQPQHF	TGTGCCAGCAGTATTCACAGAAATCAGCCCCAGCATTTT
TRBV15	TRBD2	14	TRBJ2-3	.	CATSVGLARDTQYF	TGTGCCACCAGCGTTGGACTAGCGAGGGATACGCAGTATTTT
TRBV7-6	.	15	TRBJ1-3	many	CASSPSTDSGNTIYF	TGTGCCAGCAGCCCCTCGACAGACTCTGGAAACACCATATATTTT
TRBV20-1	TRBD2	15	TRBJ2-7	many	CSARVTSGGSYEQYF	TGCAGTGCTAGAGTGACTAGCGGGGGATCCTACGAGCAGTACTTC
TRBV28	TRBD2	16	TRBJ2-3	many	CASSPASGGTGDTQYF	TGTGCCAGCAGTCCAGCTAGCGGGGGGACAGGAGATACGCAGTATTTT
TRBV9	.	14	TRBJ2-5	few	CASSVGTDQETQYF	TGTGCCAGCAGCGTTGGCACAGACCAAGAGACCCAGTACTTC
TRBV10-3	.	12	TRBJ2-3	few	CAISGTTDTQYF	TGTGCCATCAGTGGGACCACAGATACGCAGTATTTT
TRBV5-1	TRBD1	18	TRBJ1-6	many	CASSLVTGAPSNNSPLHF	TGCGCCAGCAGCTTGGTGACAGGGGCCCCGTCTAATAATTCACCCCTCCACTTT
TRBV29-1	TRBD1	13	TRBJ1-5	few	CSAGQGGNQPQHF	TGCAGCGCGGGACAGGGAGGGAATCAGCCCCAGCATTTT
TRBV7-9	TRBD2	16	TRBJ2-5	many	CASSPPSREGQETQYF	TGTGCCAGCAGCCCACCCTCCCGGGAGGGCCAGGAGACCCAGTACTTC
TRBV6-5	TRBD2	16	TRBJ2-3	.	CASLVARRERGDTQYF	TGTGCCAGCCTAGTCGCCCGGCGGGAGCGGGGAGATACGCAGTATTTT
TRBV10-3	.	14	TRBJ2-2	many	CAISEREGTGELFF	TGTGCCATCAGTGAGCGTGAGGGGACCGGGGAGCTGTTTTTT
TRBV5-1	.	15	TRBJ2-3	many	CASSLEYASTDTQYF	TGCGCCAGCAGCTTGGAGTACGCTAGCACAGATACGCAGTATTTT
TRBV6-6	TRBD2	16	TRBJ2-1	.	CASSSAGTSGNNEQFF	TGTGCCAGCAGTTCTGCTGGGACTAGCGGGAACAATGAGCAGTTCTTC
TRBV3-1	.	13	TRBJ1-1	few	CASSRIGNTEAFF	TGTGCCAGCAGCCGAATCGGAAACACTGAAGCTTTCTTT
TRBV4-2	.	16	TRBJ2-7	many	CASSQDFDKRAYEQYF	TGTGCCAGCAGCCAAGATTTTGATAAGCGGGCCTACGAGCAGTACTTC
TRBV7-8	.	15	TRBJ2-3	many	CASSLVAGVTDTQYF	TGTGCCAGCAGCTTAGTCGCAGGGGTCACAGATACGCAGTATTTT
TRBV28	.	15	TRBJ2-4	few	CASSLSRILPNIQYF	TGTGCCAGCAGTTTAAGTCGTATACTGCCCAACATTCAGTACTTC
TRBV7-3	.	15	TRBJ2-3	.	CASSEGGGAGATQYF	TGTGCCAGCAGCGAGGGAGGCGGGGCAGGGGCTACGCAGTATTTT
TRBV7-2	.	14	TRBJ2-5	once	CASSLSHFQETQYF	TGTGCCAGCAGCTTGTCCCATTTCCAAGAGACCCAGTACTTC
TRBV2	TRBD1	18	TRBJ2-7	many	CASSAPDAGTGGDYEQYF	TGTGCCAGCAGTGCACCTGACGCCGGGACAGGGGGCGATTACGAGCAGTACTTC
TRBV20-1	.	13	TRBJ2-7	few	CSASPAGTYEQYF	TGCAGTGCTTCCCCCGCAGGGACGTACGAGCAGTACTTC
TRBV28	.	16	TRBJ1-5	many	CASSLGPRASNQPQHF	TGTGCCAGCAGTTTGGGCCCCAGGGCCAGCAATCAGCCCCAGCATTTT
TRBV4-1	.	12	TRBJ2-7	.	CASSPGTGRQYF	TGCGCCAGCAGCCCGGGGACCGGGAGGCAGTACTTC
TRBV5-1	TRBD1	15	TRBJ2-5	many	CASSSGQAAWETQYF	TGCGCCAGCAGCAGCGGACAGGCTGCTTGGGAGACCCAGTACTTC
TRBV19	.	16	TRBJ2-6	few	CAVRGRASSGANVLTF	TGTGCCGTAAGAGGCAGGGCCAGCTCTGGGGCCAACGTCCTGACTTTC
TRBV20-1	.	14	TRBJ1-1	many	CSARDNRWLTEAFF	TGCAGTGCTAGAGATAACAGGTGGCTCACTGAAGCTTTCTTT
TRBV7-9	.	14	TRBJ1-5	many	CASSLQGLNQPQHF	TGTGCCAGCAGCTTACAGGGGCTCAATCAGCCCCAGCATTTT
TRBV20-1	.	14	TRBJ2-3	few	CSASRATRTDTQYF	TGCAGTGCTAGTCGAGCCACTCGCACAGATACGCAGTATTTT
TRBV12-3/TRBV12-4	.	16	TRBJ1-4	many	CASSSPGGAPWRRLFF	TGTGCCAGCAGTTCCCCGGGGGGGGCCCCCTGGAGAAGACTGTTTTTT
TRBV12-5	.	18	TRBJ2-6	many	CATRCCDGSFSGANVLTF	TGTGCTACCCGCTGTTGCGATGGTTCTTTCTCTGGGGCCAACGTCCTGACTTTC
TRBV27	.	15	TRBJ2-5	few	CASSGHGAAPETQYF	TGTGCCAGCAGTGGGCACGGGGCCGCCCCAGAGACCCAGTACTTC